The clone carrying this T cell receptor (beta chain) was seen once. Replicate PCRs run on sorted subsets employed roughly 180 ng DNA, approximately 30,000 T cell genomes. Sequencing was performed with immunoSEQ multiplex PCR; in TCRdb, only in-frame clones are kept and a portion is missing. The data hold 300,000 to 400,000 clones, with around 86% observed a single time. This CDR3 contains 17 residues. V shed 4 bases and J 4 bases; nucleotides not matched to a gene: 11. Germline values: CDR1 LNHDA, CDR2 SQIVND (reference sequence). This sample is part of a study of shared clonotypes between healthy human individuals.

Sequenced input: memory CD8+ T cells sorted from blood. Noted subset: CD45RO+ cells pooled with CCR7-negative TemRA cells. The genes are TRBV19 and TRBJ2-5, with TRBD2 identical over 11 bases. This TCR was sampled from a man between 18 and 35 years old in good health. This CDR3 reads CASSTWPLAGGLETQYF. The CDR3 DNA reads TGTGCCAGTAGTACCTGGCCTCTAGCGGGGGGATTAGAGACCCAGTACTTC.